This T cell receptor beta chain was profiled in a study of sequential checkpoint blockade in melanoma. About the research overall: Both treatment sequences were followed by maintenance nivolumab.

Treatment in this sample: randomized to nivolumab then ipilimumab (arm A) or the reverse (arm B). Patients had received no earlier DNA-damaging chemotherapy. PBMC sorting kept live CD3+CD8+ cells without CD19 or CD56. This CDR3 contains 13 residues. Between the trimmed V and J ends, which lost 4 bases and 1 base, there was a span of 7 bases. From germline, CDR1 is MNHEY and CDR2 SMNVEV (reference sequence). Profiling relied on immunoSEQ multiplex PCR, and the TCRdb table lists in-frame clones only, not all of them. Among 5,000 to 7,500 clones listed, roughly 50% were seen once. Notes on this clone: Different DNA sequences within this sample yield the same CDR3.

This specimen was CD8+ T cells sorted from blood (inferred from file names), taken from a patient given nivolumab and ipilimumab in sequence. The genes are TRBV27 and TRBJ1-1; D is unclear. This TCR came from a human donor with melanoma. The DNA for the CDR3 is TGTGCCAGCAGTTCGGGAGGGAACACTGAAGCTTTCTTT. Translated, it gives CASSSGGNTEAFF.